These 21 T cell receptor beta chains share one sample of origin, sequenced in a study of blood T cell repertoires in COVID-19. Repertoires were generated with immunoSEQ multiplex PCR, while TCRdb's copy carries only in-frame clones and drops some. Of tens of thousands of clones listed, around four fifths are singletons. The sequenced material came from peripheral blood. The receptors were sampled from a human donor in a cohort sampled during active COVID-19.

The sample holds a few counts of this clone. The chain employs TRBV4-1 and TRBJ1-1; no definite D call. Trimming shortened V by 2 bases and J by 6 bases, and 10 bases separated the two germline ends. The CDR3 extends over 13 amino acids. CDR1 and CDR2 from the germline V gene are MGHRA and YSYEKL. CDR3 region: CASSQIRGPEAFF. Written as DNA, the CDR3 is TGCGCCAGCAGCCAAATACGAGGGCCTGAAGCTTTCTTT.

The genes are TRBV2 and TRBJ2-5, with D maybe TRBD2 (6 bases). The CDR3 is made up of 13 amino acids. Germline assignment: CDR1 SNHLY and CDR2 FYNNEI. V gave up 7 bases and J gave up 1 base, with 10 bases separating them. Written as DNA, the CDR3 is TGTGCCAGCAAGGTAGCGGTCCAAGAGACCCAGTACTTC. Residues: CASKVAVQETQYF.

This clone has a handful of counts. The chain couples TRBV15 to TRBJ1-1, with a possible D match to TRBD1 (5 bases). This CDR3 has 13 residues. Germline lookup yields CDR1 LNHNV and CDR2 YYDKDF (reference sequence). Trimming removed 1 base at V and 12 bases at J, with 15 bases between. The CDR3 protein is CATSRAVSGLTFF. DNA of the CDR3: TGTGCCACCAGCAGAGCAGTGTCAGGGTTGACTTTCTTT.

This clone is categorized as medium-sized. V and J are TRBV4-1 and TRBJ1-5; 8 bases are shared with TRBD1. The length of the CDR3 is 15 residues. Germline loops: CDR1 MGHRA, CDR2 YSYEKL. V shed 4 bases and J 2 bases; nucleotides not matched to a gene: 4. This chain's CDR3 is CASSPRGLGNQPQHF. The CDR3 DNA sequence: TGCGCCAGCAGCCCCAGGGGGCTGGGCAATCAGCCCCAGCATTTT.

This rearrangement joins TRBV6-5 to TRBJ2-5; D is perhaps TRBD2 (6 bases). The CDR3 sequence is 14 residues long. Germline V lookup: CDR1 MNHEY, CDR2 SVGAGI. With 8 bases removed from V and 4 bases from J, the gap between germline ends came to 17 bases. The DNA of the CDR3 is TGTGCCAGCCGACAAGGAGGTAGCGGAGAGACCCAGTACTTC. As protein: CASRQGGSGETQYF.

The J gene is TRBJ1-4, the V gene TRBV3-1 (or the pseudogene TRBV3-2), with D tentatively TRBD1 (5 bases). The length of the CDR3 is 14 residues. Trimming shortened V by 4 bases and J by 10 bases, and 16 bases separated the two germline ends. From germline, CDR1 is LGHDT and CDR2 YNNKEL (reference sequence). CDR3 sequence (DNA): TGTGCCAGCAGCCTATCTCAGGGTATTGGAAAACTGTTTTTT. This sequence encodes CASSLSQGIGKLFF.

The V gene is TRBV7-6, the J gene TRBJ2-7; TRBD2 is a possible D gene (6 bases). V dropped 4 bases and J dropped 5 bases, with 12 bases sitting between them. The CDR3 runs to 13 residues. CDR1 and CDR2 from the germline V gene are SGHVS and FNYEAQ. The CDR3 DNA follows: TGTGCCAGCAGCTCGGAGGGGACCGACGAGCAGTACTTC. Protein: CASSSEGTDEQYF.

This clone appeared a few times. V is TRBV3-1 (or the pseudogene TRBV3-2) and J is TRBJ2-7; weak D call: TRBD2 (5 bases). The CDR3 runs 11 residues. Germline CDR1 reads LGHDT; CDR2 reads YNNKEL (reference sequence). V shed 3 bases and J shed 5 bases, with 5 bases lying between them. The CDR3 region has the DNA TGTGCCAGCAGCCAGAGGGACGAGCAGTACTTC. Protein sequence: CASSQRDEQYF.

V and J are TRBV5-1 and TRBJ2-7, with 13 bases identical to TRBD2. V lost 4 bases to trimming and J lost 5 bases; unmatched junction nucleotides: 9. CDR1 SGHRS and CDR2 YFSETQ come from the germline V gene. CDR3 length equals 16 residues. The CDR3 sequence is CASSITSGGAGDEQYF. CDR3 DNA sequence: TGCGCCAGCAGCATTACTAGCGGGGGGGCCGGGGACGAGCAGTACTTC.

The chain uses TRBV24-1 and TRBJ2-6; weak D call: TRBD2 (7 bases). CDR1 is KGHDR and CDR2 is SFDVKD in the germline V gene. CDR3 length: 21 amino acids. V dropped 2 bases and J dropped 4 bases, with 26 bases sitting between them. The CDR3 bases are TGTGCCACCAGTGATTGCATACCCGGGGGGCCAGCCCTTACCGGGGCCAACGTCCTGACTTTC. Its protein is CATSDCIPGGPALTGANVLTF.

This chain connects TRBV5-5 to TRBJ1-3, with D possibly matching TRBD1 (6 bases). Trimming left V 0 bases short and J 0 bases short, with 19 bases between. CDR3 length: 19 residues. The germline V gene encodes CDR1 SGHKS and CDR2 YYEKEE (reference sequence). The CDR3: CASSLAFGRGISSGNTIYF. CDR3 nucleotides: TGTGCCAGCAGCTTGGCGTTTGGCAGGGGTATCAGCTCTGGAAACACCATATATTTT.

This rearrangement joins TRBV6-2 or TRBV6-3 to TRBJ2-1; D unresolved. Germline CDR1 reads MNHEY; CDR2 reads SVGEGT. CDR3 length: 15 residues. V lost 0 bases, J lost 2 bases, and 8 bases lay in between. CDR3 residues: CASSYSRHPYNEQFF. CDR3 nucleotides: TGTGCCAGCAGTTACTCGCGACATCCCTACAATGAGCAGTTCTTC.

The chain uses TRBV10-3 and TRBJ2-7, with TRBD1 identical over 9 bases. Germline loops: CDR1 ENHRY, CDR2 SYGVKD. The ends lost 1 base at V and 2 bases at J; junction bases unmatched: 3. This CDR3 region has 15 residues. The CDR3 DNA follows: TGTGCCATCAGTGAGTTCACAGGGGGCCCCTACGAGCAGTACTTC. This encodes CAISEFTGGPYEQYF.

The V gene is TRBV4-3, the J gene TRBJ1-3, with 9 bases lining up with TRBD1. CDR3 length: 17 residues. CDR1 is LGHNA, CDR2 YSLEER, per germline. J was trimmed by 1 base and V by 2 bases; bases with no gene match: 6. CDR3 region: CASSQQTGTGSGNTIYF. DNA of the CDR3: TGCGCCAGCAGCCAACAAACCGGGACAGGGTCTGGAAACACCATATATTTT.

J is TRBJ1-4 and V is TRBV4-1; the D is unclear. Germline-derived CDR1 and CDR2 are MGHRA and YSYEKL. The length of the CDR3 is 14 residues. Trimming removed 4 bases from V and 7 bases from J, with 13 bases in between. CDR3 sequence: CASSRPWGGEKLFF. The CDR3 bases are TGCGCCAGCAGCCGCCCCTGGGGAGGTGAAAAACTGTTTTTT.

The DNA of the CDR3 is TGTGCCAGCTCACCACGGGCAGATCAGCCCCAGCATTTT. Amino acid sequence: CASSPRADQPQHF. The chain employs TRBV18 and TRBJ1-5, with D unresolved. CDR1 is KGHSH, CDR2 LQKENI, per germline. The CDR3 sequence is 13 residues long. Trimming took 1 base from V and 5 from J, leaving 6 bases between them.

DNA of the CDR3: TGCGCCAGCGCCCCTAGCGGGGGGCTTTCCTACGAGCAGTACTTC. This codes for CASAPSGGLSYEQYF. The chain employs TRBV4-1 and TRBJ2-7, with 11 bases aligning to TRBD2. The CDR3 contains 15 residues. After removal of 8 bases from V and 1 base from J, the junction contained 7 bases not matched to a gene. Germline lookup yields CDR1 MGHRA and CDR2 YSYEKL.

This clone came up a few times. The chain is built from TRBV5-5 and TRBJ2-7; D unclear. This CDR3 has 14 amino acids. V gave up 2 bases and J gave up 0 bases, with 9 bases separating them. Germline-derived CDR1 and CDR2 are SGHKS and YYEKEE (reference sequence). CDR3 bases: TGTGCCAGCAGCTTTCCTGGCAGCTCCTACGAGCAGTACTTC. Its translation is CASSFPGSSYEQYF.

The rearrangement joins TRBV5-1 to TRBJ1-1; the match to TRBD1 covers 8 bases. Germline CDR1 and CDR2: SGHRS and YFSETQ. The CDR3 runs 16 residues. V trimming: 0 bases; J trimming: 3 bases; junction bases outside the gene matches: 7. The CDR3: CASSLERGQVYTEAFF. In nucleotides, the CDR3 is TGCGCCAGCAGCTTGGAGAGGGGACAGGTGTACACTGAAGCTTTCTTT. The complete variable domain, with remaining parts taken from reference TRBV5-1 and TRBJ1-1, reads KAGVTQTPRYLIKTRGQQVTLSCSPISGHRSVSWYQQTPGQGLQFLFEYFSETQRNKGNFPGRFSGRQFSNSRSEMNVSTLELGDSALYLCASSLERGQVYTEAFFGQGTRLTVV.

This clone was detected once. V usage is TRBV6-5 and J usage is TRBJ1-2; D possibly corresponds to TRBD1 (6 bases). CDR3 length: 12 residues. Trimming took off 5 bases at V and 5 bases at J, with 9 bases between the two ends. Germline CDR1 MNHEY, CDR2 SVGAGI. The CDR3 region is CASSPTGYGYTF. The CDR3 DNA sequence: TGTGCCAGCAGTCCCACAGGGTATGGCTACACCTTC.

CDR3: CASSVGPQGAGNTIYF. The DNA of the CDR3 is TGTGCCAGCAGCGTGGGGCCACAGGGGGCGGGAAACACCATATATTTT. This chain uses TRBV9 with TRBJ1-3; 9 positions match TRBD1. CDR1 and CDR2 (germline): SGDLS, YYNGEE. J lost 4 bases, V lost 2 bases, and 7 bases had no gene match. The CDR3 totals 16 residues.